This entry lists 25 T cell receptor beta chains sequenced from one sample in a study of blood T cell repertoires in COVID-19. Data came from immunoSEQ multiplex PCR; TCRdb stores just in-frame clones and leaves some out. The repertoire has more than 150,000 clones, 80% to 90% of them found once; the top ten carry approximately 2.8%. Input material: peripheral blood. The receptor source for this set is a man in his fifties or sixties with acute or convalescent COVID-19.

The genes are TRBV5-5 and TRBJ1-5; D may be TRBD1 (5 bases). The germline gives CDR1 SGHKS, CDR2 YYEKEE (reference sequence). V was cut by 0 bases and J by 2 bases, with 6 bases left in between. The length of the CDR3 is 14 residues. The CDR3 DNA follows: TGTGCCAGCAGCTTGGGGGGGGGCAATCAGCCCCAGCATTTT. Translating gives CASSLGGGNQPQHF.

V gene TRBV24-1 combines with J gene TRBJ1-2; 8 nucleotides align to TRBD1. The ends lost 4 bases at V and 4 bases at J; junction bases unmatched: 4. The CDR3 is 14 amino acids. Germline V CDR1 and CDR2: KGHDR, SFDVKD. In DNA form, the CDR3 reads TGTGCCACCAGTGACTCAGGACAGGGCTATGGCTACACCTTC. Amino acid sequence: CATSDSGQGYGYTF.

This chain uses TRBV5-1 with TRBJ1-2; TRBD1 matches at 8 bases. J lost 2 bases, V lost 2 bases, and 11 bases had no gene match. This CDR3 is built from 17 residues. CDR1 is SGHRS and CDR2 is YFSETQ in the germline V gene. CDR3 in amino acids: CASSLRTGNGLNYGYTF. CDR3 nucleotides: TGCGCCAGCAGCTTACGGACAGGGAATGGACTCAACTATGGCTACACCTTC.

The rearrangement uses TRBV14 and TRBJ2-7, with TRBD1 as a possible D gene (7 bases). The V gene lost 6 bases and the J gene lost 9 bases, with 27 bases spanning the gap. CDR1 is SGHDN, CDR2 FVKESK, per germline. This CDR3 has 16 amino acids. CDR3 amino acids: CASRRRGLTLTPRQYF. The CDR3 nucleotides are TGTGCCAGCAGGAGGAGGGGGCTTACATTAACTCCCCGGCAGTACTTC.

CDR3 amino acids: CASSSVGGVGTNEKLFF. In nucleotides, the CDR3 is TGTGCCAGCAGTTCAGTCGGAGGCGTAGGAACTAATGAAAAACTGTTTTTT. The rearrangement uses TRBV7-6 and TRBJ1-4; no clear D gene. Per the germline V gene, CDR1 is SGHVS and CDR2 is FNYEAQ. The CDR3 loop spans 17 amino acids. Trimming took 6 bases from V and 1 from J, leaving 18 bases between them.

The J gene is TRBJ1-2, the V gene TRBV7-8; 8 positions agree with TRBD1. Germline values: CDR1 SGHVS, CDR2 FQNEAQ. V was pared by 5 bases and J by 4 bases, with 12 bases of the junction left unmatched. This CDR3 contains 16 residues. CDR3 coding DNA: TGTGCCAGCAGCCTAATGGGGGCAGGGGGCCTCTATGGCTACACCTTC. It yields the protein CASSLMGAGGLYGYTF.

The sample holds one count of this clone. J is TRBJ1-1 and V is TRBV19; D possibly corresponds to TRBD1 (5 bases). The CDR3 contains 15 residues. Trimming left V 8 bases short and J 3 bases short, with 19 bases between. Germline V lookup: CDR1 LNHDA, CDR2 SQIVND (reference sequence). The CDR3 loop reads CASRGSGLRYTEAFF. The CDR3 DNA reads TGTGCCAGTCGGGGGTCAGGGCTTAGATACACTGAAGCTTTCTTT.

V and J are TRBV19 and TRBJ2-7; a weak D match, TRBD2 (5 bases). The length of the CDR3 is 12 residues. Looked up from germline, CDR1 is LNHDA and CDR2 is SQIVND (reference sequence). Deletions cut 5 bases from V and 7 bases from J, with 12 bases between. The CDR3 nucleotides read TGTGCCAGTAGTTTAGGAGGCGGGGAGCAGTACTTC. Its translation: CASSLGGGEQYF.

V and J are TRBV7-9 and TRBJ2-1, with TRBD2 identical over 8 bases. Germline CDR1 SEHNR, CDR2 FQNEAQ (reference sequence). CDR3 length: 16 residues. V trimming: 5 bases; J trimming: 8 bases; junction bases outside the gene matches: 14. Here the CDR3 DNA reads TGTGCCAGCAGCCCTGGGGGGACTAGATCTGACCATGAGCAGTTCTTC. Encoded protein: CASSPGGTRSDHEQFF.

V usage is TRBV3-1 (or the pseudogene TRBV3-2) and J usage is TRBJ2-7; D may be TRBD1 (6 bases). From germline, CDR1 is LGHDT and CDR2 YNNKEL (reference sequence). The CDR3 loop spans 13 amino acids. V gave up 3 bases and J gave up 4 bases, with 10 bases separating them. The CDR3 loop is CASSQGAVYEQYF. CDR3 bases: TGTGCCAGCAGCCAGGGGGCGGTATACGAGCAGTACTTC.

V usage is TRBV7-8 and J usage is TRBJ2-2; 7 bases are a match to TRBD1. There are 15 residues in the CDR3. V was clipped by 3 bases and J by 1 base; unmatched bases: 2. The V gene's germline CDR1 is SGHVS and CDR2 FQNEAQ. The CDR3 loop is CASSFGQENTGELFF. CDR3 nucleotide sequence: TGTGCCAGCAGCTTTGGACAGGAGAACACCGGGGAGCTGTTTTTT.

The count of this clone is one. This sequence joins TRBV11-2 and TRBJ2-3; perhaps TRBD2 as D (7 bases). This CDR3 contains 13 residues. The germline V gene encodes CDR1 SGHAT and CDR2 FQNNGV. Deletions cut 4 bases from V and 5 bases from J, with 10 bases between. CDR3 sequence reads: CASSWGGRDTQYF. As DNA, the CDR3 is TGTGCCAGCAGCTGGGGGGGCCGAGATACGCAGTATTTT.

This sequence joins TRBV4-1 and TRBJ1-4, with TRBD1 matching 7 bases. The V gene's germline CDR1 is MGHRA and CDR2 YSYEKL. The CDR3 totals 16 residues. J lost 4 bases, V lost 0 bases, and 5 bases had no gene match. The CDR3 sequence is CASSQEWTGGNEKLFF. CDR3 coding DNA: TGCGCCAGCAGCCAAGAATGGACAGGCGGTAATGAAAAACTGTTTTTT.

The gene calls are TRBV7-8 and TRBJ2-3; 15 bases agree with TRBD2. After removal of 4 bases from V and 4 bases from J, the junction contained 3 bases not matched to a gene. Per germline, CDR1 SGHVS and CDR2 FQNEAQ. This CDR3 has 16 amino acids. The DNA for the CDR3 is TGTGCCAGCAGCTGGGGACTAGCGGGGGGTGCAGATACGCAGTATTTT. It translates to CASSWGLAGGADTQYF.

Points on this clone: Additional DNA sequences in this sample encode the identical CDR3. The chain is built from TRBV29-1 and TRBJ1-1; the D is unclear. The germline CDR1 and CDR2 sequences are SQVTM and ANQGSEA. V was cut by 1 base and J by 0 bases, with 6 bases left in between. The CDR3 is made up of 13 amino acids. The CDR3 DNA reads as TGCAGCGTTGAAGGGAGGATGAACACTGAAGCTTTCTTT. This codes for CSVEGRMNTEAFF.

The chain uses TRBV6-2 or TRBV6-3 and TRBJ2-3, with no clear D. The V end was cut by 5 bases, the J end by 10 bases, with 13 bases between. The CDR3 sequence is 12 residues long. The V gene's germline CDR1 is MNHEY and CDR2 SVGEGT. This CDR3 reads CASSLATLAQYF. CDR3 nucleotide sequence: TGTGCCAGCAGTCTCGCAACTCTAGCGCAGTATTTT.

CDR3 residues: CASKLAPYGTPNTEAFF. CDR3 DNA sequence: TGTGCCAGCAAACTAGCCCCTTACGGGACGCCAAACACTGAAGCTTTCTTT. The chain is built from TRBV28 and TRBJ1-1, with D perhaps TRBD1 (5 bases). Between the trimmed V and J ends, which lost 7 bases and 2 bases, there was a span of 23 bases. Germline CDR1 and CDR2: MDHEN and SYDVKM. The CDR3 totals 17 residues.

This chain links TRBV24-1 with TRBJ2-1; TRBD1 might be the D (5 bases). Germline V gives CDR1 KGHDR, CDR2 SFDVKD. V was clipped by 4 bases and J by 8 bases, with 11 bases between them. The CDR3 is 13 residues long. The DNA of the CDR3 is TGTGCCACCAGTGAACTCAGGGCAGATGAGCAGTTCTTC. Its protein product is CATSELRADEQFF.

The chain recombines TRBV5-1 with TRBJ1-2; TRBD1 matches 10 bases. CDR1 and CDR2 from the germline V gene are SGHRS and YFSETQ. This CDR3 region has 15 residues. J lost 3 bases, V lost 0 bases, and 2 bases had no gene match. As DNA, the CDR3 is TGCGCCAGCAGCTTGGGTGGGACAGGGGACTATGGCTACACCTTC. Protein: CASSLGGTGDYGYTF.

The CDR3 is CATAGGRTEAFF. CDR3 nucleotides: TGTGCCACAGCGGGGGGGAGGACTGAAGCTTTCTTT. The chain combines TRBV2 with TRBJ1-1, with a weak D call TRBD1 (5 bases). The ends were cut back, 10 bases at V and 5 bases at J, with 14 bases in the middle. Germline CDR1 and CDR2: SNHLY and FYNNEI. The CDR3 is 12 residues long. The entire variable domain, with the rest obtained from reference TRBV2 and TRBJ1-1, is as follows: EPEVTQTPSHQVTQMGQEVILRCVPISNHLYFYWYRQILGQKVEFLVSFYNNEISEKSEIFDDQFSVERPDGSNFTLKIRSTKLEDSAMYFCATAGGRTEAFFGQGTRLTVV.

The chain has TRBV19 and TRBJ2-4, with D perhaps matching TRBD1 (5 bases). Between the trimmed V and J ends, which lost 5 bases and 5 bases, there was a span of 16 bases. Germline V gene lookup returns CDR1 LNHDA and CDR2 SQIVND (reference sequence). The CDR3 contains 15 residues. For the CDR3, the DNA is TGTGCCAGTAGTCATGCAGGGCGCAACCAAAACATTCAGTACTTC. It specifies CASSHAGRNQNIQYF.

This chain connects TRBV7-2 to TRBJ2-1, with 9 bases aligning to TRBD2. CDR3 size: 11 residues. Germline V gene lookup returns CDR1 SGHTA and CDR2 FQGNSA. The CDR3 DNA follows: TGTAGCGGGGGGGCCTACAATGAGCAGTTCTTC. Protein sequence: CSGGAYNEQFF. The full variable domain, in which reference TRBV7-2 and TRBJ2-1 provide the parts outside the CDR3, is GAGVSQSPSNKVTEKGKDVELRCDPISGHTALYWYRQSLGQGLEFLIYFQGNSAPDKSGLPSDRFSAERTGGSVSTLTIQRTQQEDSAVYLCSGGAYNEQFFGPGTRLTVL.

The chain combines TRBV3-1 (or the pseudogene TRBV3-2) with TRBJ2-6, with 8 bases matching TRBD1. This CDR3 spans 18 amino acids. The J segment lost 2 bases and the V segment lost 5 bases, leaving 11 bases of the junction unmatched. The V gene's germline CDR1 is LGHDT and CDR2 YNNKEL (reference sequence). CDR3 residues: CASSYRTGLVTGANVLTF. DNA for the CDR3: TGTGCCAGCAGCTACCGGACAGGGCTCGTTACTGGGGCCAACGTCCTGACTTTC.

The chain's CDR3 is CASSPSLLAGGFSTDTQYF. CDR3 DNA: TGTGCCAGCAGCCCCTCCCTCCTAGCGGGGGGGTTTAGCACAGATACGCAGTATTTT. This chain joins TRBV9 and TRBJ2-3; 12 bases line up with TRBD2. V lost 4 bases, J lost 0 bases, and 12 bases stayed unmatched. The V gene's germline CDR1 is SGDLS and CDR2 YYNGEE. There are 19 residues in the CDR3. Filled out from reference TRBV9 and TRBJ2-3, the complete variable domain reads DSGVTQTPKHLITATGQRVTLRCSPRSGDLSVYWYQQSLDQGLQFLIQYYNGEERAKGNILERFSAQQFPDLHSELNLSSLELGDSALYFCASSPSLLAGGFSTDTQYFGPGTRLTVL.

The CDR3 loop reads CASSTGTTNTGELFF. DNA for the CDR3: TGCGCCAGCAGCACCGGGACAACGAACACCGGGGAGCTGTTTTTT. V is TRBV5-1 and J is TRBJ2-2; perhaps TRBD1 as D (6 bases). The ends were cut back, 4 bases at V and 0 bases at J, with 10 bases in the middle. The germline V gene has CDR1 SGHRS and CDR2 YFSETQ. The CDR3 length is 15 residues.